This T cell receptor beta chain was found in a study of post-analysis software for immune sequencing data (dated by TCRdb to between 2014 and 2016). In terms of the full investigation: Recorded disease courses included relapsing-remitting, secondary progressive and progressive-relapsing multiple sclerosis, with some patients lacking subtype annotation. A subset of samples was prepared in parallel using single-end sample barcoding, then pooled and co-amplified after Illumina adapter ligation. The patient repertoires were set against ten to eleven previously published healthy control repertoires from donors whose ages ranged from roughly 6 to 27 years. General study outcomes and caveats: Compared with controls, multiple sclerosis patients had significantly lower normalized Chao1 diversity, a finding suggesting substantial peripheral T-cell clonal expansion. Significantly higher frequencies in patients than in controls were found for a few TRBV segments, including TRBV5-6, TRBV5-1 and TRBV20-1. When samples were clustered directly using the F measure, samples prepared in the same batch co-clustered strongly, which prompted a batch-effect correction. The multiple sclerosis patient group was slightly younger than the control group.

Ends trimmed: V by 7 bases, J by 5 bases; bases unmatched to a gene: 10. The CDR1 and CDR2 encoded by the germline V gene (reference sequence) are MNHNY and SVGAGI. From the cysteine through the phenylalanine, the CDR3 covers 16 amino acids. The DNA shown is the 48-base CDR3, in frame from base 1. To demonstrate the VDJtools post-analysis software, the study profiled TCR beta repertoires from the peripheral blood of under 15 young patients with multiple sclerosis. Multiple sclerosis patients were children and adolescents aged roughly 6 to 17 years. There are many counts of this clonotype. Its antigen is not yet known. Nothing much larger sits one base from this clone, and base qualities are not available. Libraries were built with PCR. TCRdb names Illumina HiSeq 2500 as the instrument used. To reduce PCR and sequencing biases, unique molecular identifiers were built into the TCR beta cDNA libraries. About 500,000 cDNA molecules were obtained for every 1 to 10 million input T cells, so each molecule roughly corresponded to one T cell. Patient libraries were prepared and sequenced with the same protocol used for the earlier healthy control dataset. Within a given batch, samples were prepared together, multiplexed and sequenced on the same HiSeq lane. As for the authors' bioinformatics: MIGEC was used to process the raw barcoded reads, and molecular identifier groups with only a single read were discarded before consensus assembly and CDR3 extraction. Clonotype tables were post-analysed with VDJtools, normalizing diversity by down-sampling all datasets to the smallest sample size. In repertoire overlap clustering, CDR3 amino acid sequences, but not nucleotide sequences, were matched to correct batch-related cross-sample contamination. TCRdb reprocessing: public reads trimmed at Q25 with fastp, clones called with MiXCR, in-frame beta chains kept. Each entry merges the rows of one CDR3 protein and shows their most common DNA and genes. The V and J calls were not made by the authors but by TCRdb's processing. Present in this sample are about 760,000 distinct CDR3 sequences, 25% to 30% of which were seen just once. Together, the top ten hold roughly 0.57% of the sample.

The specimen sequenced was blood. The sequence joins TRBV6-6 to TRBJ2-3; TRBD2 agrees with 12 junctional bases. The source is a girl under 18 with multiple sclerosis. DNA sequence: TGTGCCAGCACCTTACGACCGGGACTAGCGGGAGATACGCAGTATTTT. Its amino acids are CASTLRPGLAGDTQYF.